Listed here are 32 T cell receptor beta chains from one sample, sequenced in a study of identical twins. A single record per CDR3 protein comes from TCRdb applying MiXCR to the 5' RACE reads. The table includes about 790,000 distinct CDR3 sequences, 15% to 20% detected once. This sample also belongs to another study, concerning T cells expressing NK-cell markers.

The specimen was PBMCs. Receptors originate from a woman under 30 in good health.

This clonotype was seen many times. This chain links TRBV5-1 with TRBJ2-1; 7 nucleotides align to TRBD1. V was clipped by 0 bases and J by 5 bases; unmatched bases: 2. Germline loops: CDR1 SGHRS, CDR2 YFSETQ. This CDR3 spans 14 amino acids. The CDR3: CASSLGQGDNEQFF. The CDR3 DNA reads TGCGCCAGCAGCTTGGGGCAGGGGGACAATGAGCAGTTCTTC.

Only a few counts were recorded for this clonotype. The chain carries TRBV28 and TRBJ1-1; no clear D. V shed 6 bases and J shed 0 bases, with 8 bases lying between them. CDR3 length: 13 amino acids. Germline lookup yields CDR1 MDHEN and CDR2 SYDVKM. CDR3 nucleotides: TGTGCCAGCAGGAAACAGTTGAACACTGAAGCTTTCTTT. It translates to CASRKQLNTEAFF. Filled out from reference TRBV28 and TRBJ1-1, the complete variable domain reads DVKVTQSSRYLVKRTGEKVFLECVQDMDHENMFWYRQDPGLGLRLIYFSYDVKMKEKGDIPEGYSVSREKKERFSLILESASTNQTSMYLCASRKQLNTEAFFGQGTRLTVV.

This clonotype came up once. V gene TRBV3-1 combines with J gene TRBJ2-7; possibly TRBD2 for D (6 bases). V was clipped by 3 bases and J by 4 bases, with 13 bases between them. Per germline, CDR1 LGHDT and CDR2 YNNKEL (reference sequence). This CDR3 has 14 residues. CDR3 residues: CASSQGLLQYEQYF. The CDR3 DNA is TGTGCCAGCAGCCAGGGACTCCTTCAGTACGAGCAGTACTTC.

This clonotype was recorded once. This rearrangement joins TRBV11-2 to TRBJ2-5, with D possibly TRBD2 on 7 matching bases. CDR3 length: 16 amino acids. CDR1 and CDR2 (germline): SGHAT, FQNNGV. The germline V and J ends were trimmed by 2 bases and 5 bases, with 18 bases remaining between them. The CDR3 nucleotides are TGTGCCAGCAGCTTAACCAGGAGGGGGGGCGTGGAGACCCAGTACTTC. Its protein product is CASSLTRRGGVETQYF.

The sample holds a few counts of this clonotype. The chain combines TRBV15 with TRBJ2-1; 9 bases align to TRBD1. CDR3 length equals 15 residues. The germline gives CDR1 LNHNV, CDR2 YYDKDF (reference sequence). V was pared by 5 bases and J by 8 bases, with 10 bases of the junction left unmatched. CDR3 nucleotide sequence: TGTGCCACCAGCCTGACAGGGGGAGGGTTCCATGAGCAGTTCTTC. Its translation is CATSLTGGGFHEQFF. Full variable domain (missing parts from reference TRBV15 and TRBJ2-1): DAMVIQNPRYQVTQFGKPVTLSCSQTLNHNVMYWYQQKSSQAPKLLFHYYDKDFNNEADTPDNFQSRRPNTSFCFLDIRSPGLGDTAMYLCATSLTGGGFHEQFFGPGTRLTVL.

Only a few counts were recorded for this clonotype. The genes are TRBV5-5 and TRBJ1-4; no reliable D call. V was cut by 4 bases and J by 8 bases, with 18 bases left in between. The CDR3 has 15 residues. CDR1 and CDR2 from the germline V gene are SGHKS and YYEKEE (reference sequence). The CDR3 DNA reads as TGTGCCAGCAGCACTCCAGGCCTTCGGAGCGAAAAACTGTTTTTT. Protein product: CASSTPGLRSEKLFF.

This clonotype was seen only a few times. The chain couples TRBV5-5 to TRBJ2-4; D is undetermined. Trimming pared 2 bases from V and 5 bases from J, leaving 5 bases between. Germline V lookup: CDR1 SGHKS, CDR2 YYEKEE (reference sequence). There are 12 residues in the CDR3. CDR3 DNA sequence: TGTGCCAGCAGCTTATCCGAAAACATTCAGTACTTC. Encoded protein: CASSLSENIQYF.

This clonotype was recorded a few times. The chain employs TRBV12-5 and TRBJ2-7, with no clear D. This CDR3 is 15 amino acids long. CDR1 and CDR2 (germline): LGHNT, FRNRAP. The ends were cut back, 0 bases at V and 0 bases at J, with 9 bases in the middle. CDR3 nucleotide sequence: TGTGCTAGTGGTTTGGTACAAACAGACTCCTACGAGCAGTACTTC. Its protein product is CASGLVQTDSYEQYF.

This clonotype came up many times. The chain couples TRBV12-3 or TRBV12-4 to TRBJ2-1; TRBD1 matches 9 bases. Unmatched junction bases numbered 9, after V lost 6 bases and J lost 9 bases. CDR3 length: 14 amino acids. CDR3 sequence (DNA): TGTGCCAGCAGCTCATCCGGGACAGGGCTTGAGCAGTTCTTC. Translated: CASSSSGTGLEQFF.

This clonotype has just a few counts. This rearrangement joins TRBV4-3 to TRBJ1-6; D possibly corresponds to TRBD1 (5 bases). Germline CDR1 and CDR2: LGHNA and YSLEER. The V gene lost 3 bases and the J gene lost 7 bases, with 13 bases spanning the gap. This CDR3 contains 15 residues. The CDR3 coding sequence is TGCGCCAGCAGCCAGGGTGGGACGGTAAATTCACCCCTCCACTTT. Amino acid sequence: CASSQGGTVNSPLHF.

The CDR3 region has the DNA TGTGCCAGCAGCCCGGACAGAGAAGATACGCAGTATTTT. Encoded protein: CASSPDREDTQYF. The chain links TRBV7-3 to TRBJ2-3, with a weak D call TRBD1 (6 bases). CDR3 size: 13 residues. CDR1 and CDR2 (germline): SGHTA, FQGTGA. V shed 5 bases and J shed 5 bases, with 11 bases lying between them.

The chain recombines TRBV9 with TRBJ2-4; D is unclear. The CDR3 runs 13 residues. The germline V gene encodes CDR1 SGDLS and CDR2 YYNGEE. V gave up 0 bases and J gave up 8 bases, with 9 bases separating them. The CDR3 region is CASSVGAADIQYF. DNA for the CDR3: TGTGCCAGCAGCGTAGGCGCGGCGGACATTCAGTACTTC.

The V call is TRBV9, the J call TRBJ2-1, with 9 bases matching TRBD2. J lost 0 bases, V lost 0 bases, and 4 bases had no gene match. In germline, CDR1 is SGDLS, CDR2 YYNGEE. This CDR3 comprises 17 residues. CDR3 in DNA: TGTGCCAGCAGCGTAGCCGGCGGGAGGGTCTCCTACAATGAGCAGTTCTTC. It encodes CASSVAGGRVSYNEQFF.

V and J are TRBV10-3 and TRBJ1-4; D is unresolved. Per germline, CDR1 ENHRY and CDR2 SYGVKD. Trimming left V 10 bases short and J 4 bases short, with 7 bases between. The CDR3 is 11 residues long. This CDR3 reads CATSVNEKLFF. The CDR3 DNA follows: TGTGCCACCTCAGTTAATGAAAAACTGTTTTTT.

The genes are TRBV7-9 and TRBJ2-2; 7 positions agree with TRBD2. Germline loops: CDR1 SEHNR, CDR2 FQNEAQ (reference sequence). The CDR3 contains 17 residues. V was clipped by 2 bases and J by 7 bases; unmatched bases: 13. The CDR3 loop is CASSLWRERWTIGELFF. In DNA form, the CDR3 reads TGTGCCAGCAGCTTATGGCGGGAGCGCTGGACGATCGGGGAGCTGTTTTTT.

This clonotype occurred a few times. This chain links TRBV7-9 with TRBJ1-1; D gene uncertain. The CDR3 is 13 residues long. The V gene's germline CDR1 is SEHNR and CDR2 FQNEAQ (reference sequence). V lost 5 bases and J 4 bases, leaving 11 bases between the germline ends. CDR3: CASSRVAVTEAFF. DNA of the CDR3: TGTGCCAGCAGCCGCGTGGCCGTCACTGAAGCTTTCTTT.

The chain is built from TRBV4-3 and TRBJ2-7; no reliable D call. Trimming took 0 bases from V and 0 from J, leaving 9 bases between them. CDR1 LGHNA and CDR2 YSLEER come from the germline V gene. This CDR3 is 15 amino acids long. In DNA form, the CDR3 reads TGCGCCAGCAGCCAAGATTGGCGGAACTCCTACGAGCAGTACTTC. Its translation: CASSQDWRNSYEQYF.

The chain couples TRBV15 to TRBJ2-5; a weak D match, TRBD2 (6 bases). CDR1 is LNHNV and CDR2 is YYDKDF in the germline V gene (reference sequence). The CDR3 is 14 amino acids. V lost 1 base, J lost 4 bases, and 10 bases lay in between. The CDR3 DNA reads as TGTGCCACCAGCAGAGGACTAGTCACAGAGACCCAGTACTTC. Residues: CATSRGLVTETQYF.

This clonotype has just a few counts. V usage is TRBV10-3 and J usage is TRBJ2-7; 11 bases fit TRBD2. V was clipped by 6 bases and J by 3 bases; unmatched bases: 7. CDR3 length: 15 amino acids. CDR1 is ENHRY, CDR2 SYGVKD, per germline. DNA of the CDR3: TGTGCCATCAGCGGGACTAGCGGACTCAACTACGAGCAGTACTTC. Translated, it gives CAISGTSGLNYEQYF.

This clonotype was counted between two and nine times. J is TRBJ1-1 and V is TRBV24-1; D is unresolved. V gave up 9 bases and J gave up 0 bases, with 7 bases separating them. Looked up from germline, CDR1 is KGHDR and CDR2 is SFDVKD. CDR3 length equals 12 residues. Written as DNA, the CDR3 is TGTGCCACCTCCGCCGTGAACACTGAAGCTTTCTTT. This encodes CATSAVNTEAFF.

This chain links TRBV7-9 with TRBJ2-7, with unresolved D. Germline V gene data show CDR1 as SEHNR and CDR2 as FQNEAQ (reference sequence). V was trimmed by 1 base and J by 6 bases, leaving 13 bases between them. This CDR3 is built from 14 residues. The CDR3, as DNA: TGTGCCAGCAGCTTAGGGACGAATTTATTCGAGCAGTACTTC. It specifies CASSLGTNLFEQYF.

This chain joins TRBV12-3 or TRBV12-4 and TRBJ2-1; 7 bases agree with TRBD2. With V trimmed by 4 bases and J by 12 bases, 6 bases remained unmatched. The CDR3 has 12 amino acids. The CDR3 sequence is CASSSGEGGQFF. The CDR3 nucleotides read TGTGCCAGCAGTTCCGGGGAGGGCGGGCAGTTCTTC.

This clonotype was counted between two and nine times. This chain connects TRBV12-3 or TRBV12-4 to TRBJ1-5, with TRBD1 matching 8 bases. CDR3 size: 16 residues. With 5 bases clipped from V and 2 bases from J, the junction kept 8 bases outside the gene matches. The CDR3 DNA reads as TGTGCCAGCAGTACGACAGGGGCCAGGGGCAATCAGCCCCAGCATTTT. This encodes CASSTTGARGNQPQHF.

The rearrangement joins TRBV29-1 to TRBJ1-2; D unclear. The ends were cut back, 4 bases at V and 3 bases at J, with 9 bases in the middle. Per germline, CDR1 SQVTM and CDR2 ANQGSEA. CDR3 length: 12 residues. This chain's CDR3 is CSVGAGHYGYTF. CDR3 DNA sequence: TGCAGCGTTGGGGCAGGACACTATGGCTACACCTTC.

This sequence joins TRBV6-2 or TRBV6-3 and TRBJ2-5, with 10 bases matching TRBD2. After removal of 6 bases from V and 5 bases from J, the junction contained 3 bases not matched to a gene. CDR3 length equals 13 residues. Germline V lookup: CDR1 MNHEY, CDR2 SVGEGT. The DNA for the CDR3 is TGTGCCAGCAGAGCTAGCGGGAGTGAGACCCAGTACTTC. It specifies CASRASGSETQYF.

This clonotype was seen only a few times. The V and J genes are TRBV7-3 and TRBJ2-1, with D uncertain. V dropped 1 base and J dropped 9 bases, with 7 bases sitting between them. Germline CDR1 SGHTA, CDR2 FQGTGA. The CDR3 loop spans 12 amino acids. CDR3 region: CASSLSFSEQFF. The CDR3 bases are TGTGCCAGCAGCTTAAGTTTCTCTGAGCAGTTCTTC.

This chain joins TRBV29-1 and TRBJ2-3; weak D call: TRBD1 (6 bases). V was pared by 5 bases and J by 1 base, with 13 bases between. Germline V gives CDR1 SQVTM, CDR2 ANQGSEA. This CDR3 has 14 amino acids. CDR3 protein: CSVTQGRGTDTQYF. CDR3 sequence (DNA): TGCAGCGTTACACAGGGAAGAGGCACAGATACGCAGTATTTT.

The chain is built from TRBV12-3 or TRBV12-4 and TRBJ2-2; 11 bases match TRBD2. CDR3 size: 17 residues. V was clipped by 4 bases and J by 3 bases; unmatched bases: 7. The CDR3 region is CASSSTGTSGDTGELFF. The CDR3 nucleotides read TGTGCCAGCAGTTCCACGGGGACTAGCGGAGACACCGGGGAGCTGTTTTTT.

This clonotype was found many times. J is TRBJ2-7 and V is TRBV5-1; the match to TRBD1 covers 7 bases. Germline CDR1 is SGHRS and CDR2 is YFSETQ. The CDR3 covers 14 residues. V shed 1 base, J shed 0 bases, and the junction held 1 base outside the gene matches. CDR3 region: CASSLQGVSYEQYF. The DNA of the CDR3 is TGCGCCAGCAGCTTGCAGGGGGTCTCCTACGAGCAGTACTTC.

This clonotype has only a few counts. J is TRBJ2-7 and V is TRBV4-3; 7 bases agree with TRBD1. Germline CDR1 LGHNA, CDR2 YSLEER. With V trimmed by 4 bases and J by 5 bases, 14 bases remained unmatched. The CDR3 covers 16 residues. The CDR3: CASSPWMTGSFDEQYF. The DNA of the CDR3 is TGCGCCAGCAGCCCTTGGATGACAGGGTCCTTTGACGAGCAGTACTTC.

V is TRBV12-3 or TRBV12-4 and J is TRBJ2-7; D may be TRBD1 (5 bases). This CDR3 comprises 13 residues. Deletions cut 10 bases from V and 3 bases from J, with 16 bases between. CDR3 amino acids: CAISLGRNYEQYF. CDR3 bases: TGTGCCATCAGCTTGGGGCGGAACTACGAGCAGTACTTC.

This clonotype was found a few times. The DNA of the CDR3 is TGTGCCAGCAGCCAAGGGGACCTCCCACTCTACGAGCAGTACTTC. It translates to CASSQGDLPLYEQYF. The chain has TRBV7-9 and TRBJ2-7; D possibly uses TRBD1 or TRBD2 (5 bases each). This CDR3 is built from 15 residues. Trimming shortened V by 5 bases and J by 3 bases, and 17 bases separated the two germline ends. The germline V gene has CDR1 SEHNR and CDR2 FQNEAQ (reference sequence).